Here is one TCR beta chain with its context. The sample belongs to a study of blood T cell repertoires in COVID-19. Background on the study: Material from acute and convalescent COVID-19 was sourced from the United States, Italy and Spain.

The CDR3 covers 14 residues. Germline loops: CDR1 SGHRS, CDR2 YFSETQ. V lost 0 bases and J 0 bases, leaving 6 bases between the germline ends. TCRdb keeps only in-frame clones here, not all; method: immunoSEQ multiplex PCR. In the table there are tens of thousands of clones, more than 85% of which are singletons. Sequencing input: peripheral blood. This chain uses TRBV5-1 with TRBJ1-1; D gene ambiguous. The receptor was isolated from an elderly woman with acute or convalescent COVID-19. CDR3 sequence: CASSLASMNTEAFF. The CDR3 coding sequence is TGCGCCAGCAGCTTGGCCAGTATGAACACTGAAGCTTTCTTT.